The 32 T cell receptor beta chains listed next were all sequenced from one sample in a study of patients and donors after allogeneic stem cell transplantation (dated by TCRdb to the early 2020s). Receptors were amplified or captured by RT-PCR. The instrument given in TCRdb is NextSeq 550. Starting from the raw public reads, TCRdb applied fastp trimming at Q25, assembled clones with MiXCR and retained in-frame beta chains. One record per CDR3 amino acid sequence lists the most common genes and DNA. The sample has about 960,000 distinct CDR3 sequences on record, under 20% of them singletons. The top ten clones comprise 6% of the sample. Sequenced: blood, either unsorted or a sorted T cell fraction (not recorded which). These receptors all stem from a human donor who was either an allogeneic HSCT recipient or a stem cell or donor lymphocyte infusion donor (not recorded which). It is not recorded whose cells these are; they may come from a transplant donor.

This chain joins TRBV18 and TRBJ2-1, with 9 bases identical to TRBD2. This CDR3 has 16 amino acids. The junction had 16 bases not matched to a gene; V was cut back by 6 bases and J by 10 bases. CDR1 and CDR2 from the germline V gene are KGHSH and LQKENI. CDR3 residues: CASSAPAGGDLGEQFF. The CDR3 nucleotides read TGTGCCAGCTCCGCCCCAGCGGGGGGTGACCTCGGAGAGCAGTTCTTC.

This clonotype has only a few counts. The V call is TRBV20-1, the J call TRBJ2-3; no reliable D call. The CDR3 totals 14 residues. The V gene's germline CDR1 is DFQATT and CDR2 SNEGSKA (reference sequence). Trimming left V 4 bases short and J 7 bases short, with 18 bases between. This CDR3 is CSAKVPGSMNTQYF. The DNA of the CDR3 is TGCAGTGCTAAGGTCCCAGGTTCTATGAATACGCAGTATTTT.

The chain couples TRBV4-2 to TRBJ2-3; the match to TRBD1 covers 9 bases. This CDR3 comprises 16 residues. The V segment lost 0 bases and the J segment 6 bases; nucleotides outside the gene matches: 7. From germline, CDR1 is LGHNA and CDR2 YNFKEQ. The CDR3 reads CASSQEGTGNLDTQYF. CDR3 bases: TGTGCCAGCAGCCAAGAGGGGACAGGGAATCTGGATACGCAGTATTTT.

The chain employs TRBV6-6 and TRBJ1-2; unclear D gene. Trimming removed 2 bases at V and 8 bases at J, with 9 bases between. Germline loops: CDR1 MNHNY, CDR2 SVGAGI (reference sequence). This CDR3 has 12 residues. This chain's CDR3 is CASSYRGLGYTF. The CDR3 coding sequence is TGTGCCAGCAGTTACCGAGGCCTCGGCTACACCTTC.

This clonotype was detected only a few times. The chain combines TRBV5-1 with TRBJ1-2; D call uncertain. In germline, CDR1 is SGHRS, CDR2 YFSETQ. The germline V and J ends were trimmed by 2 bases and 7 bases, with 15 bases remaining between them. The CDR3 has 14 amino acids. The CDR3 loop is CASSFEGLAGGYTF. CDR3 nucleotide sequence: TGCGCCAGCAGCTTTGAGGGATTGGCGGGTGGCTACACCTTC.

This chain connects TRBV9 to TRBJ1-2; TRBD1 aligns across 12 bases. CDR3 length equals 14 residues. CDR1 SGDLS and CDR2 YYNGEE come from the germline V gene. J gave up 6 bases and V 4 bases, and 4 bases lay outside the gene matches. The CDR3 bases are TGTGCCAGCAGCAAGGGACAGGGGGCGCATGGCTACACCTTC. Protein sequence: CASSKGQGAHGYTF.

The rearrangement uses TRBV18 and TRBJ1-4; a weak D match, TRBD1 (6 bases). CDR3 length: 16 amino acids. V was shortened by 1 base and J by 2 bases, with 11 bases between the two germline ends. Germline loops: CDR1 KGHSH, CDR2 LQKENI. CDR3 nucleotide sequence: TGTGCCAGCTCACCACTGGGGGCATCTACTAATGAAAAACTGTTTTTT. Its translation is CASSPLGASTNEKLFF.

This clonotype was seen a handful of times. The gene calls are TRBV28 and TRBJ2-1, with D perhaps matching TRBD1 (5 bases). This CDR3 has 16 amino acids. Germline CDR1 reads MDHEN; CDR2 reads SYDVKM. V gave up 5 bases and J gave up 4 bases, with 18 bases separating them. The CDR3 DNA follows: TGTGCCAGCAGTATATCCCCCGGACAACTATACAATGAGCAGTTCTTC. It specifies CASSISPGQLYNEQFF.

This chain uses TRBV12-3 or TRBV12-4 with TRBJ2-2; 10 bases are a match to TRBD1. Losses at the gene ends were 5 bases for V and 7 bases for J; bases not matched to a gene: 7. The CDR3 has 15 residues. As DNA, the CDR3 is TGTGCCAGCAGTACCGGGACAGGGGTTGGCGGGGAGCTGTTTTTT. This sequence encodes CASSTGTGVGGELFF.

This clonotype was counted a few times. The J gene is TRBJ1-2, the V gene TRBV4-1, with D tentatively TRBD1 (5 bases). The germline V and J ends were trimmed by 0 bases and 4 bases, with 15 bases remaining between them. Germline lookup yields CDR1 MGHRA and CDR2 YSYEKL. This CDR3 is 16 amino acids long. The CDR3 sequence: CASSQEVTGSGYGYTF. In DNA form, the CDR3 reads TGCGCCAGCAGCCAAGAAGTTACAGGCTCCGGCTATGGCTACACCTTC.

This sequence joins TRBV15 and TRBJ2-2; 8 bases are a match to TRBD1. Trimming cost V 6 bases and J 7 bases; bases outside gene matches: 16. Germline V gene sequence: CDR1 LNHNV, CDR2 YYDKDF (reference sequence). The CDR3 is 17 amino acids. Written as DNA, the CDR3 is TGTGCCACCAGACGACAGGGGCCTTCCCCCAACGGCGGGGAGCTGTTTTTT. Translated, it gives CATRRQGPSPNGGELFF.

This clonotype was counted a few times. The V gene is TRBV7-2, the J gene TRBJ1-2; D is unclear. Trimming shortened V by 1 base and J by 4 bases, and 4 bases separated the two germline ends. Per germline, CDR1 SGHTA and CDR2 FQGNSA. The CDR3 length is 12 residues. Written as DNA, the CDR3 is TGTGCCAGCAGCTTAGTTACCTATGGCTACACCTTC. Its translation is CASSLVTYGYTF.

This clonotype was counted between two and nine times. The chain recombines TRBV5-1 with TRBJ2-1; 10 bases align to TRBD1. Germline CDR1 and CDR2: SGHRS and YFSETQ. V lost 4 bases to trimming and J lost 6 bases; unmatched junction nucleotides: 4. This CDR3 has 14 amino acids. CDR3 region: CASSPDRGFNEQFF. CDR3 bases: TGCGCCAGCAGCCCGGACAGGGGGTTCAATGAGCAGTTCTTC.

This clonotype turned up a few times. The genes are TRBV20-1 and TRBJ2-1; no firm D call. The CDR3 runs 12 residues. The germline gives CDR1 DFQATT, CDR2 SNEGSKA (reference sequence). The V gene lost 4 bases and the J gene lost 10 bases, with 14 bases spanning the gap. This CDR3 reads CSANVAFEEQFF. DNA of the CDR3: TGCAGTGCTAATGTGGCGTTCGAGGAGCAGTTCTTC.

This clonotype showed up many times. CDR3: CASREIAGWQFF. In DNA, the CDR3 is TGTGCCAGCAGGGAAATAGCGGGTTGGCAGTTCTTC. The rearrangement uses TRBV12-3 or TRBV12-4 and TRBJ2-1, with TRBD2 matching 7 bases. The V gene end was trimmed by 6 bases and the J gene end by 12 bases; junction bases not matched to a gene: 8. CDR3 length equals 12 residues.

The J gene is TRBJ2-1, the V gene TRBV9; 11 bases are a match to TRBD2. The CDR3 extends over 16 amino acids. J was trimmed by 4 bases and V by 2 bases; bases with no gene match: 5. Germline values: CDR1 SGDLS, CDR2 YYNGEE. The CDR3 DNA is TGTGCCAGCAGCGTGGATATAGCGGGGGGGTACAATGAGCAGTTCTTC. Translation: CASSVDIAGGYNEQFF.

This clonotype has at least ten counts. The V and J genes are TRBV10-3 and TRBJ1-3; D is ambiguous. The germline CDR1 and CDR2 sequences are ENHRY and SYGVKD. V was cut by 2 bases and J by 0 bases, with 11 bases left in between. CDR3 length: 16 residues. The CDR3 bases are TGTGCCATCAGTGAGGGCAGGTCTTTCTCTGGAAACACCATATATTTT. Protein: CAISEGRSFSGNTIYF.

This clonotype was seen at least ten times. V gene TRBV20-1 combines with J gene TRBJ2-7; D is uncertain. Germline lookup yields CDR1 DFQATT and CDR2 SNEGSKA (reference sequence). V was clipped by 5 bases and J by 3 bases, with 11 bases between them. The CDR3 is 12 residues long. As DNA, the CDR3 is TGCAGTGCTCGGACGGATAACTACGAGCAGTACTTC. Protein sequence: CSARTDNYEQYF.

This chain joins TRBV4-2 and TRBJ2-7; weak D call: TRBD1 (7 bases). V lost 5 bases and J lost 3, with 11 bases in between. The germline V gene encodes CDR1 LGHNA and CDR2 YNFKEQ. The CDR3 loop spans 13 amino acids. CDR3 DNA sequence: TGTGCCAGCAGCACCCAGGGGGGCTACGAGCAGTACTTC. Its protein product is CASSTQGGYEQYF.

This sequence joins TRBV5-5 and TRBJ2-7; TRBD1 or TRBD2 may be the D gene (5 bases each). V was cut by 0 bases and J by 7 bases, with 20 bases left in between. CDR3 length: 16 amino acids. The germline CDR1 and CDR2 sequences are SGHKS and YYEKEE (reference sequence). Written as DNA, the CDR3 is TGTGCCAGCAGCTTGGGGCAACGGGACGGCCTGTTAGAGCAGTACTTC. This encodes CASSLGQRDGLLEQYF.

The chain is built from TRBV20-1 and TRBJ2-7; maybe TRBD1 (6 bases). Trimming removed 1 base from V and 4 bases from J, with 11 bases in between. Per the germline V gene, CDR1 is DFQATT and CDR2 is SNEGSKA (reference sequence). The CDR3 consists of 13 residues. The CDR3 nucleotides read TGCAGTGCTAGAGTTTTGGGGGCGTACGAGCAGTACTTC. It is translated as CSARVLGAYEQYF.

V and J are TRBV7-2 and TRBJ2-7; no firm D call. Germline V gene lookup returns CDR1 SGHTA and CDR2 FQGNSA. This CDR3 contains 15 residues. The V and J ends lost 1 base and 3 bases respectively, with 13 bases between them. The CDR3, as DNA: TGTGCCAGCAGCTTAGATAGTCAGACTTTCTACGAGCAGTACTTC. It yields the protein CASSLDSQTFYEQYF.

V usage is TRBV20-1 and J usage is TRBJ1-5; 9 nucleotides match TRBD1. This CDR3 is 18 amino acids long. From germline, CDR1 is DFQATT and CDR2 SNEGSKA (reference sequence). Trimming removed 0 bases from V and 2 bases from J; junction bases left unmatched: 11. The CDR3 sequence: CSARELLGDRDGNQPQHF. CDR3 nucleotide sequence: TGCAGTGCTAGAGAGCTACTCGGGGACAGGGATGGCAATCAGCCCCAGCATTTT.

In the case of this clonotype: The DNA is omitted, as the CDR3 cannot be located on it reliably, and the CDR3 follows TCRdb's listing. This chain uses TRBV6-5 with TRBJ1-1. Germline CDR1 is MNHEY and CDR2 is SVGAGI. The CDR3 length equals 18 residues, ends included. This chain's CDR3 is CASSSFGSGEEQGVEAFF.

The sample holds a few counts of this clonotype. V gene TRBV4-2 combines with J gene TRBJ2-7, with a tentative D call TRBD1 (6 bases). This CDR3 region has 16 residues. Germline V gene lookup returns CDR1 LGHNA and CDR2 YNFKEQ. V was trimmed by 0 bases and J by 4 bases, leaving 16 bases between them. Here the CDR3 reads CASSQDNQGIIYEQYF. The CDR3, as DNA: TGTGCCAGCAGCCAAGATAATCAGGGGATAATTTACGAGCAGTACTTC.

CDR3 in amino acids: CASSSDGGLNYGYTF. For the CDR3, the DNA is TGCGCCAGCAGCTCGGACGGTGGCCTTAACTATGGCTACACCTTC. V usage is TRBV5-1 and J usage is TRBJ1-2; D is unresolved. From germline, CDR1 is SGHRS and CDR2 YFSETQ. The CDR3 is 15 amino acids. V lost 3 bases to trimming and J lost 1 base, with 13 bases between them.

The V and J genes are TRBV24-1 and TRBJ2-5, with D uncertain. The CDR3 is 11 amino acids. V lost 5 bases to trimming and J lost 4 bases, with 4 bases between them. Germline loops: CDR1 KGHDR, CDR2 SFDVKD. Here the CDR3 DNA reads TGTGCCACCAGTGGGGCAGAGACCCAGTACTTC. Its translation is CATSGAETQYF.

The CDR3 nucleotides are TGTGCCAGCAGTTACGAAGGCTTCCTGGACACTGAAGCTTTCTTT. Translating gives CASSYEGFLDTEAFF. The chain joins TRBV6-5 to TRBJ1-1; D uncertain. Trimming removed 2 bases at V and 3 bases at J, with 13 bases between. This CDR3 region has 15 residues. Germline V gene data show CDR1 as MNHEY and CDR2 as SVGAGI.

This clonotype turned up a few times. J is TRBJ1-3 and V is TRBV18; D is uncertain. The CDR3 spans 15 residues. The germline V and J ends were trimmed by 1 base and 0 bases, with 7 bases remaining between them. In germline, CDR1 is KGHSH, CDR2 LQKENI. CDR3 coding DNA: TGTGCCAGCTCACCACAAGTCCCCTCTGGAAACACCATATATTTT. This translates into CASSPQVPSGNTIYF. Complete variable domain (other parts from reference TRBV18 and TRBJ1-3): NAGVMQNPRHLVRRRGQEARLRCSPMKGHSHVYWYRQLPEEGLKFMVYLQKENIIDESGMPKERFSAEFPKEGPSILRIQQVVRGDSAAYFCASSPQVPSGNTIYFGEGSWLTVV.

This clonotype turned up a few times. The chain joins TRBV2 to TRBJ1-5, with D unclear. The CDR3 sequence is 14 residues long. V was trimmed by 2 bases and J by 5 bases, leaving 10 bases between them. Germline V CDR1 and CDR2: SNHLY, FYNNEI. CDR3 DNA: TGTGCCAGCAGTGAAAACAAGATCGATCAGCCCCAGCATTTT. Protein sequence: CASSENKIDQPQHF.

A few counts support this clonotype. The V gene is TRBV9, the J gene TRBJ1-2; D is perhaps TRBD1 (5 bases). Trimming stripped 2 bases from V and 3 bases from J, with 17 bases between. Looked up from germline, CDR1 is SGDLS and CDR2 is YYNGEE. The CDR3 extends over 16 amino acids. The CDR3 spells CASSVVDGWGDYGYTF. Here the CDR3 DNA reads TGTGCCAGCAGCGTCGTCGACGGTTGGGGGGACTATGGCTACACCTTC.

This clonotype was recorded at least ten times. This chain joins TRBV7-8 and TRBJ1-5; weak D call: TRBD1 (5 bases). The CDR3 totals 14 residues. The germline V gene encodes CDR1 SGHVS and CDR2 FQNEAQ. V was clipped by 4 bases and J by 7 bases, with 14 bases between them. The chain's CDR3 is CASSWRGVEQPQHF. CDR3 nucleotides: TGTGCCAGCAGCTGGAGAGGGGTTGAGCAGCCCCAGCATTTT.